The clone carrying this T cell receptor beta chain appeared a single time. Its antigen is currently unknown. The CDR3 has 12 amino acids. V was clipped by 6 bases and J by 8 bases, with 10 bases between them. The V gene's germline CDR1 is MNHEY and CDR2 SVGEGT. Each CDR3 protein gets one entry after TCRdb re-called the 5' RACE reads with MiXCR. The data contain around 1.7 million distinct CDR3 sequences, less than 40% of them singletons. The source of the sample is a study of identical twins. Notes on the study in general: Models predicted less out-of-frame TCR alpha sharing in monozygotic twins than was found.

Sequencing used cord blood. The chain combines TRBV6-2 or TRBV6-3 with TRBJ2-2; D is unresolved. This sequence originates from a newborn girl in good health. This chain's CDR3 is CASRLLWGELFF. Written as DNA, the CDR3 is TGTGCCAGCAGACTTCTGTGGGGGGAGCTGTTTTTT.